This T cell receptor (beta chain) was sequenced during a study of blood T cell repertoires in COVID-19. Study as a whole: T cells, B-cell-depleted T cells, or PBMCs provided the cDNA or gDNA that served as material.

Looked up from germline, CDR1 is DFQATT and CDR2 is SNEGSKA (reference sequence). Trimming removed 3 bases at V and 6 bases at J, with 17 bases between. The CDR3 totals 14 residues. Measured with immunoSEQ multiplex PCR; TCRdb has only the in-frame clones, and not every one. This repertoire shows about 94,000 clones, 84% found once; its top ten account for 6.3%. Sequencing input: peripheral blood. This chain joins TRBV20-1 and TRBJ1-2, with a possible D match to TRBD1 (6 bases). The receptor's source is a man aged 60 to 69 with acute or convalescent COVID-19. CDR3 DNA: TGCAGTGCTAGTACCGGGACAAGCGTCCATGGCTACACCTTC. It yields the protein CSASTGTSVHGYTF.